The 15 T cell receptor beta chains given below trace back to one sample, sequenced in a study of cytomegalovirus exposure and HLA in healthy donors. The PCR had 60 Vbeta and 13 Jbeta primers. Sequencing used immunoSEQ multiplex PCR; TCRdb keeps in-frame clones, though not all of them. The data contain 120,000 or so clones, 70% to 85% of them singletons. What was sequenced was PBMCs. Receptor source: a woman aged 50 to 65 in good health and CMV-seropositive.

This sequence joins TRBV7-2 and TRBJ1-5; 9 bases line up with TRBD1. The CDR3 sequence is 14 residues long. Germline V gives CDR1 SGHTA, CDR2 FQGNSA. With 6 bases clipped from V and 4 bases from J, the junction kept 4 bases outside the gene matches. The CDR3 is CASRGTGSNQPQHF. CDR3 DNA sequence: TGTGCCAGCAGAGGGACAGGGTCTAATCAGCCCCAGCATTTT.

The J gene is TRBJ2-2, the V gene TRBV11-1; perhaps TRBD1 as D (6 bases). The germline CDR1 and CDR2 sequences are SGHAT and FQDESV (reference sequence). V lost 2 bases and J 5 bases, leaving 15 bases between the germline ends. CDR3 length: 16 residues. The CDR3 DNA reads TGTGCCAGCAGCTTACGCGGAGACCAGGGGACCGGGGAGCTGTTTTTT. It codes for CASSLRGDQGTGELFF.

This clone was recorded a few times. CDR3 DNA sequence: TGTGCCAGCAGCGCCCCGGGTGAAGCTTTCTTT. It specifies CASSAPGEAFF. The chain has TRBV25-1 and TRBJ1-1; no definite D call. The CDR3 is made up of 11 amino acids. V was trimmed by 6 bases and J by 7 bases, leaving 9 bases between them. Germline assignment: CDR1 MGHDK and CDR2 SYGVNS.

This CDR3 is CASSHGQGPYEQYF. The CDR3 DNA is TGTGCCAGCAGCCATGGACAGGGACCCTACGAGCAGTACTTC. The chain combines TRBV4-2 with TRBJ2-7; 8 positions agree with TRBD1. The CDR3 runs 14 residues. V shed 3 bases, J shed 2 bases, and the junction held 3 bases outside the gene matches. Germline CDR1 is LGHNA and CDR2 is YNFKEQ.

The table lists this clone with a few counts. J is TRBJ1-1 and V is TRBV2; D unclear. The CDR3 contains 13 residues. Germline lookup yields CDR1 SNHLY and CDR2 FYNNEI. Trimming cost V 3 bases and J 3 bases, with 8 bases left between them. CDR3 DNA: TGTGCCAGCAGTGAGATCGAGGACACTGAAGCTTTCTTT. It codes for CASSEIEDTEAFF.

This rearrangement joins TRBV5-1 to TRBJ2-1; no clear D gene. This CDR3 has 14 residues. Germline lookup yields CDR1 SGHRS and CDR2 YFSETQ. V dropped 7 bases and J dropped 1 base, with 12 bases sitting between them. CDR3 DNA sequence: TGCGCCAGCCGAACTCAACCATCCTACAATGAGCAGTTCTTC. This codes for CASRTQPSYNEQFF.

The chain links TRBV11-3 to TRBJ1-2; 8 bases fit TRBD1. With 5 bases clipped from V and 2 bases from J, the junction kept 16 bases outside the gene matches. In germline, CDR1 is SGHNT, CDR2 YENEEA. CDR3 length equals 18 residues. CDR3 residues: CASSQRRDRSYSNYGYTF. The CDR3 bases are TGTGCCAGCAGCCAGCGTCGGGACAGGTCATACTCCAACTATGGCTACACCTTC.

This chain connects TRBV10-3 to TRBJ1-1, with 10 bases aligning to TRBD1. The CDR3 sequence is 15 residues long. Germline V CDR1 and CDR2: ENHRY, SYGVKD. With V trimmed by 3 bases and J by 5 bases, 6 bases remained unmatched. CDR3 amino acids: CAISERQDRGTEAFF. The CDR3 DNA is TGTGCCATCAGTGAAAGGCAGGACAGGGGGACTGAAGCTTTCTTT.

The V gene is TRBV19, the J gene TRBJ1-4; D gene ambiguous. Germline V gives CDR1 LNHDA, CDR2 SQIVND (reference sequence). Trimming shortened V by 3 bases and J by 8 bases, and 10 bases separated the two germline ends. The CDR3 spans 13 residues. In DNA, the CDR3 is TGTGCCAGTAGTATGGGCAGTCAAGAAAAACTGTTTTTT. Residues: CASSMGSQEKLFF.

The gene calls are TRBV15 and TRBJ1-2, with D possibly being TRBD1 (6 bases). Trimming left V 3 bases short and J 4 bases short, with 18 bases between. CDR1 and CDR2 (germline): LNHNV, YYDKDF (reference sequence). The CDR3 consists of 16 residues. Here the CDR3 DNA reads TGTGCCACCAGCAGGCAAAGACAGGCCTCCCCCTATGGCTACACCTTC. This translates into CATSRQRQASPYGYTF. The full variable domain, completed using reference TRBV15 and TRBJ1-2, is DAMVIQNPRYQVTQFGKPVTLSCSQTLNHNVMYWYQQKSSQAPKLLFHYYDKDFNNEADTPDNFQSRRPNTSFCFLDIRSPGLGDTAMYLCATSRQRQASPYGYTFGSGTRLTVV.

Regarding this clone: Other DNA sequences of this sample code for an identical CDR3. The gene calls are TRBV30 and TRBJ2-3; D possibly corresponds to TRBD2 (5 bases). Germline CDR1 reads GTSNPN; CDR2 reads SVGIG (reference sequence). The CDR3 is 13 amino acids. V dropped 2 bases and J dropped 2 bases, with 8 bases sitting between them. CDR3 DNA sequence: TGTGCCTGGAGTTCCGGGATCACAGATACGCAGTATTTT. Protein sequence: CAWSSGITDTQYF. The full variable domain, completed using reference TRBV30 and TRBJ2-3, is SQTIHQWPATLVQPVGSPLSLECTVEGTSNPNLYWYRQAAGRGLQLLFYSVGIGQISSEVPQNLSASRPQDRQFILSSKKLLLSDSGFYLCAWSSGITDTQYFGPGTRLTVL.

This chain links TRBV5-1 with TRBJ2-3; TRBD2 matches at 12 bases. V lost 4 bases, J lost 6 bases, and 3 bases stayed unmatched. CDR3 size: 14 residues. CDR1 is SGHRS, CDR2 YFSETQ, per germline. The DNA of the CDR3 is TGCGCCAGCAGCACTAGCGGGGGGCAGGATACGCAGTATTTT. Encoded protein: CASSTSGGQDTQYF.

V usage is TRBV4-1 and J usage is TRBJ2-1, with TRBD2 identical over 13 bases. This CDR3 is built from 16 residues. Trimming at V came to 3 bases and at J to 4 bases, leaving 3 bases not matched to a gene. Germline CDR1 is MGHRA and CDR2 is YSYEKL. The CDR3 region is CASSQGTSGKYNEQFF. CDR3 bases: TGCGCCAGCAGCCAGGGGACTAGCGGGAAATACAATGAGCAGTTCTTC.

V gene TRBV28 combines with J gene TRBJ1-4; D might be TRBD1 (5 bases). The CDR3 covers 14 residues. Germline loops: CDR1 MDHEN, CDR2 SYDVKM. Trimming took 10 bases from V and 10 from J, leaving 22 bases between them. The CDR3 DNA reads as TGTGCCACGGAATTAAGGTGGGCCGGGGGAAAACTGTTTTTT. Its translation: CATELRWAGGKLFF.

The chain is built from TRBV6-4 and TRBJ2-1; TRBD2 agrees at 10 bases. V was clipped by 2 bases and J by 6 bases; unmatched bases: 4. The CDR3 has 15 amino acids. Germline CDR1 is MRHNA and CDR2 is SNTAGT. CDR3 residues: CASSDGAGGVNEQFF. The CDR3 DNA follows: TGTGCCAGCAGTGACGGAGCGGGAGGGGTCAATGAGCAGTTCTTC.